The T cell receptor (beta chain) described here comes from a study of post-analysis software for immune sequencing data. Unique molecular identifiers tagged the TCR beta cDNA libraries. TCRdb recomputed calls from the PCR reads with MiXCR, one row per CDR3 protein. The top ten hold 0.55% to 0.65% of the sample, which has hundreds of thousands of distinct CDR3 sequences, 30% seen once. Specimen: blood. This TCR was sampled from a girl aged 5-17 years with multiple sclerosis.

DNA for the CDR3: TGTGCCATCAGCCTATCGGGACAGGGGAACAATGAGCAGTTCTTC. This translates into CAISLSGQGNNEQFF. The chain has TRBV10-3 and TRBJ2-1; 10 nucleotides line up with TRBD1. V dropped 6 bases and J dropped 5; count of bases not matched to a gene: 7. This CDR3 contains 15 residues. Germline lookup yields CDR1 ENHRY and CDR2 SYGVKD.